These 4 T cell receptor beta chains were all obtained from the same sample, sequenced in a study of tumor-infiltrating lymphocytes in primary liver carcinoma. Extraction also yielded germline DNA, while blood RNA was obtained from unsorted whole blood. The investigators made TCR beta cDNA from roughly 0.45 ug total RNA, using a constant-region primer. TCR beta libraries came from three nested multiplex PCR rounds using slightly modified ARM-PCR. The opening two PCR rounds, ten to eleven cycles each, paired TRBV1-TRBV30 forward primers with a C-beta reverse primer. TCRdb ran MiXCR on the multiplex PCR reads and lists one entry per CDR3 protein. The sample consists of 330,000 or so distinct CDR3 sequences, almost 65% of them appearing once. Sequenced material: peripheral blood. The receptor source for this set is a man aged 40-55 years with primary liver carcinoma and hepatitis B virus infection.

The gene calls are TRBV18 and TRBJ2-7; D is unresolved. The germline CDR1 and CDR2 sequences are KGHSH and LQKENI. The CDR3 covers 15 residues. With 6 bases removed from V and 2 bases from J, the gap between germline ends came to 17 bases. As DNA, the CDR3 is TGTGCCAGCTCCCTCGAACCGATAGGTACCTACGAGCAGTACTTC. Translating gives CASSLEPIGTYEQYF.

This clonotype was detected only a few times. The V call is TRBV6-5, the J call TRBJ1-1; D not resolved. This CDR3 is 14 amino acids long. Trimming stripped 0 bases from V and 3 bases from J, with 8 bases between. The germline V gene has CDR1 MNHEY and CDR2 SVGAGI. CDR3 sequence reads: CASSYSVEDTEAFF. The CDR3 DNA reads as TGTGCCAGCAGTTACTCGGTTGAAGACACTGAAGCTTTCTTT.

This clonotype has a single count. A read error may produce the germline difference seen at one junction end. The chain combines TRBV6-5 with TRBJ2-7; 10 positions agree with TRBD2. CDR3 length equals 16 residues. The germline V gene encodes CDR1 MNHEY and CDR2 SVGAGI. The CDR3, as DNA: TGTGTCAGCAGTTACCGTACTACAGCGGGAGGGCCCGAGCAGTACTTC. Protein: CVSSYRTTAGGPEQYF.

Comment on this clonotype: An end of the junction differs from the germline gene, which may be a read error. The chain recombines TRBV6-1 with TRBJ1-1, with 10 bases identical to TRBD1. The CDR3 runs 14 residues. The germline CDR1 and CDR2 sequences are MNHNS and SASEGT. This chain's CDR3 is CASRRQGAVTGAFF. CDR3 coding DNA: TGTGCCAGTCGAAGACAGGGGGCTGTGACTGGAGCTTTCTTC.